Below are 9 T cell receptor beta chains sequenced from a single sample in a study of T-cell memory formation after mild COVID-19. TCRdb re-called the 5' RACE reads through MiXCR, storing one row per CDR3 protein. Of around 200,000 distinct CDR3 sequences in the sample, roughly 17% are singletons; the top ten hold under 2.5%. Input material: PBMCs or a T cell subset sorted from them (not recorded which). Receptors were obtained from an adult woman who had mild COVID-19 (a few samples of this study predate the infection). Cell type and time point are not known.

This clonotype showed up just a few times. The V and J genes are TRBV7-2 and TRBJ2-2; the D is unclear. From germline, CDR1 is SGHTA and CDR2 FQGNSA. V was clipped by 6 bases and J by 4 bases, with 3 bases between them. The CDR3 is 11 amino acids. CDR3 nucleotide sequence: TGTGCCAGCAGACTCACCGGGGAGCTGTTTTTT. This translates into CASRLTGELFF.

This clonotype was seen many times. The V gene is TRBV20-1, the J gene TRBJ2-7, with 8 nucleotides matching TRBD2. Germline V lookup: CDR1 DFQATT, CDR2 SNEGSKA (reference sequence). The CDR3 has 14 residues. V shed 0 bases and J 4 bases; nucleotides not matched to a gene: 5. CDR3 in amino acids: CSARDGRAIYEQYF. The CDR3 region has the DNA TGCAGTGCTAGAGACGGGAGGGCCATTTACGAGCAGTACTTC.

This clonotype showed up just a few times. This rearrangement joins TRBV12-3 or TRBV12-4 to TRBJ2-5, with D unresolved. Trimming shortened V by 3 bases and J by 5 bases, and 13 bases separated the two germline ends. The CDR3 contains 14 residues. CDR3 in amino acids: CASSFPRTTETQYF. CDR3 DNA: TGTGCCAGCAGTTTCCCTCGTACGACTGAGACCCAGTACTTC.

This clonotype has a handful of counts. The chain recombines TRBV12-3 or TRBV12-4 with TRBJ2-3, with 13 bases that match TRBD2. This CDR3 is built from 15 residues. After removal of 5 bases from V and 4 bases from J, the junction contained 3 bases not matched to a gene. As DNA, the CDR3 is TGTGCCAGCAGTCCCGGACTAGCGGGGGCAGATACGCAGTATTTT. Its protein product is CASSPGLAGADTQYF.

This clonotype was observed a few times. J is TRBJ1-5 and V is TRBV29-1; D possibly corresponds to TRBD1 (5 bases). V was clipped by 4 bases and J by 4 bases, with 8 bases between them. The CDR3 is 12 residues long. Germline V gene lookup returns CDR1 SQVTM and CDR2 ANQGSEA. CDR3 sequence reads: CSVGTPNQPQHF. The DNA of the CDR3 is TGCAGCGTTGGGACACCTAATCAGCCCCAGCATTTT.

The chain is built from TRBV5-1 and TRBJ2-7; no reliable D call. CDR1 and CDR2 from the germline V gene are SGHRS and YFSETQ. The CDR3 has 11 residues. V lost 6 bases and J 7 bases, leaving 11 bases between the germline ends. CDR3 protein: CASTLGWEQYF. In DNA, the CDR3 is TGCGCCAGCACTTTGGGGTGGGAGCAGTACTTC.

Only a few counts were recorded for this clonotype. The chain uses TRBV5-1 and TRBJ2-1; 8 positions agree with TRBD2. The germline V gene has CDR1 SGHRS and CDR2 YFSETQ. The CDR3 is made up of 15 amino acids. After removal of 4 bases from V and 6 bases from J, the junction contained 9 bases not matched to a gene. The CDR3 nucleotides read TGCGCCAGCAGCCTGTCCGGGACTAGAACCAATGAGCAGTTCTTC. Amino acids: CASSLSGTRTNEQFF.

This clonotype was detected a few times. This rearrangement joins TRBV6-5 to TRBJ1-5; D perhaps matches TRBD1 (5 bases). This CDR3 contains 14 residues. Trimming pared 6 bases from V and 6 bases from J, leaving 15 bases between. Germline CDR1 and CDR2: MNHEY and SVGAGI. The CDR3 loop is CASSRPGGSQPQHF. The CDR3 DNA reads as TGTGCCAGCAGCCGCCCGGGGGGTTCTCAGCCCCAGCATTTT.

This clonotype was found a few times. The V and J genes are TRBV19 and TRBJ2-6; D remains unclear. The V end lost 7 bases, the J end lost 1 base, and 8 bases lay between the germline ends. Germline V gene sequence: CDR1 LNHDA, CDR2 SQIVND (reference sequence). There are 14 residues in the CDR3. CDR3 amino acids: CASNQLSGANVLTF. The DNA of the CDR3 is TGTGCCAGTAACCAGTTGTCTGGGGCCAACGTCCTGACTTTC.